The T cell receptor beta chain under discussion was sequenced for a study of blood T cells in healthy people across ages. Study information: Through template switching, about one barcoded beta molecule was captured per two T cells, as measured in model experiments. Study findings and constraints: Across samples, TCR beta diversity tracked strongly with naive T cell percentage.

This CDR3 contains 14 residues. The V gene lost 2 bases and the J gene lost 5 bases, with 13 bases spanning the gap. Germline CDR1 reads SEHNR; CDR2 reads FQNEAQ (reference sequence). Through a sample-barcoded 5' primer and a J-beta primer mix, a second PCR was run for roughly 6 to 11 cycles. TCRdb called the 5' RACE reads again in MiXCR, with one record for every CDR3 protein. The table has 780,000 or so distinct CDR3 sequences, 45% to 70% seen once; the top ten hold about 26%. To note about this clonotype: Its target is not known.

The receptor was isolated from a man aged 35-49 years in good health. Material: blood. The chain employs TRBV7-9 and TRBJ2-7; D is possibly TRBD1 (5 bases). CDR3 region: CASSLSTRVNEQYF. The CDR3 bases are TGTGCCAGCAGCTTATCGACCAGGGTAAACGAGCAGTACTTC.